A selection of T cell receptor beta chains follows, all from one sample in a study of cytomegalovirus exposure and HLA in healthy donors. Method: immunoSEQ multiplex PCR; TCRdb's copy keeps in-frame clones and lacks some. The sample carries nearly 110,000 clones, more than 65% recorded once. The sample consisted of PBMCs. The source is a boy younger than 18 in good health and CMV-seronegative. Each CDR3 is given with its conserved first and last residue. The order of the fields is V gene, D gene, J gene, clone size, CDR3 DNA, CDR3 protein. A D gene is named only where the DNA matches it firmly. Clone size is shown for a subset of rows, as once, few, many or a class of expanded clone.

TRBV9	TRBD1	TRBJ1-2	-	TGTGCCAGCAGCGTAGGGGACAGCCGATTACTTAACTATGGCTACACCTTC	CASSVGDSRLLNYGYTF
TRBV5-1	-	TRBJ2-7	-	TGCGCCAGCAGCTTGCAGGGCAGTCCAAACGAGCAGTACTTC	CASSLQGSPNEQYF
TRBV11-1	-	TRBJ2-7	-	TGTGCCAGCAGCTTATTAGGACAGCCCTTTTACGAGCAGTACTTC	CASSLLGQPFYEQYF
TRBV5-1	-	TRBJ1-6	few	TGCGCCAGCAGCTTGGGCCAGGGAAATTCACCCCTCCACTTT	CASSLGQGNSPLHF
TRBV9	TRBD1	TRBJ2-1	-	TGTGCCAGCAGCGTACCTGGGACAGGGGACAACAATGAGCAGTTCTTC	CASSVPGTGDNNEQFF
TRBV5-5	-	TRBJ1-4	-	TGTGCCAGCAGCGCGGCTGCAACTAATGAAAAACTGTTTTTT	CASSAAATNEKLFF
TRBV15	-	TRBJ1-1	-	TGTGCCACCAGCAGACCCCTACGGGAGGGCACTGAAGCTTTCTTT	CATSRPLREGTEAFF
TRBV29-1	-	TRBJ2-7	-	TGCAGCGTTGGACAGGCGCTTAACTACGAGCAGTACTTC	CSVGQALNYEQYF
TRBV18	TRBD1	TRBJ2-6	-	TGTGCCAGCTCACTTCCTAGGGGACAGATAATCTCTGGGGCCAACGTCCTGACTTTC	CASSLPRGQIISGANVLTF
TRBV15	-	TRBJ2-4	-	TGTGCCACCAGCGCCCGTTGGGAGAACATTCAGTACTTC	CATSARWENIQYF
TRBV29-1	-	TRBJ2-3	-	TGCAGCGTTGGTCAGGGGCCAGATACGCAGTATTTT	CSVGQGPDTQYF
TRBV9	-	TRBJ1-1	-	TGTGCCAGCAGCGTGAGCGGCCCCAGCACTGAAGCTTTCTTT	CASSVSGPSTEAFF